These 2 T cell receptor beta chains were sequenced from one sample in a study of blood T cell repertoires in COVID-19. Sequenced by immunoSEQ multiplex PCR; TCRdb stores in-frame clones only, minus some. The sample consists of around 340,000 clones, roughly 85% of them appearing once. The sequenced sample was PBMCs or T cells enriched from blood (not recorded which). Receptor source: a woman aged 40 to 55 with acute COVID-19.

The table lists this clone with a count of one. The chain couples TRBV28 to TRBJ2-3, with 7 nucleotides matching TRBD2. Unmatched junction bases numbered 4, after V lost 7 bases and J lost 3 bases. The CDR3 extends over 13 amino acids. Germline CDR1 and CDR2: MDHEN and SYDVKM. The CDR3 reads CASNPGGTDTQYF. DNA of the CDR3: TGTGCCAGCAATCCCGGGGGGACAGATACGCAGTATTTT.

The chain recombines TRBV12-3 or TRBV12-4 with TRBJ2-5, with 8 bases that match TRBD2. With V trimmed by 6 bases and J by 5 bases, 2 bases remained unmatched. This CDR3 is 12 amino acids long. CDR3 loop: CASRAGGETQYF. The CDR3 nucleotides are TGTGCCAGCAGGGCGGGAGGTGAGACCCAGTACTTC.